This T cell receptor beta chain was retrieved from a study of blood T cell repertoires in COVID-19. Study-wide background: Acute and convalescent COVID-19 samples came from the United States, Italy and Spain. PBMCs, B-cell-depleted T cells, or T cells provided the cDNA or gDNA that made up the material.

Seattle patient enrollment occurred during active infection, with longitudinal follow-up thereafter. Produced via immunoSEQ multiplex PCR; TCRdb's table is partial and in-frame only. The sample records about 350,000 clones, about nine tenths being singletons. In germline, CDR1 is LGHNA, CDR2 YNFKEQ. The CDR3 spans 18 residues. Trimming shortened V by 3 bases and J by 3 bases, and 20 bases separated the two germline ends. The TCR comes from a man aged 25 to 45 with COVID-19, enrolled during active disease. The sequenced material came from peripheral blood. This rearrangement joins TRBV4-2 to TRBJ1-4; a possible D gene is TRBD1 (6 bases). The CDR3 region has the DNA TGTGCCAGCAGCCAGGAGGGCAGGGGAGCGGGGTCTAATGAAAAACTGTTTTTT. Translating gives CASSQEGRGAGSNEKLFF.